These 26 T cell receptor beta chains share one sample of origin, sequenced in a study of blood T cell repertoires in COVID-19. The method was immunoSEQ multiplex PCR; TCRdb's version includes in-frame clones alone and lacks a portion of them. The table has about 300,000 clones, over 85% seen once. The sample taken for sequencing was PBMCs or T cells enriched from blood (not recorded which). These receptors originate from a woman aged 50 to 65 who had been exposed to COVID-19.

V is TRBV10-3 and J is TRBJ2-2; 10 nucleotides agree with TRBD1. The germline CDR1 and CDR2 sequences are ENHRY and SYGVKD. The ends lost 5 bases at V and 5 bases at J; junction bases unmatched: 8. The CDR3 covers 16 residues. The CDR3 region is CAISSSGTGETGELFF. The CDR3 DNA follows: TGTGCCATCAGTTCTTCCGGGACAGGGGAAACCGGGGAGCTGTTTTTT.

V and J are TRBV19 and TRBJ2-7; 15 nucleotides agree with TRBD2. This CDR3 region has 16 residues. Germline CDR1 and CDR2: LNHDA and SQIVND (reference sequence). V lost 3 bases, J lost 4 bases, and 4 bases stayed unmatched. Here the CDR3 reads CASSIGLAGGRYEQYF. DNA for the CDR3: TGTGCCAGTAGTATCGGACTAGCGGGGGGGCGGTACGAGCAGTACTTC.

The V and J genes are TRBV30 and TRBJ2-3, with a weak D call TRBD1 (6 bases). V was clipped by 3 bases and J by 3 bases, with 16 bases between them. Germline loops: CDR1 GTSNPN, CDR2 SVGIG (reference sequence). The CDR3 totals 15 residues. The CDR3 loop is CAWSGQTMVTDTQYF. The CDR3 coding sequence is TGTGCCTGGAGCGGACAGACGATGGTTACAGATACGCAGTATTTT.

This clone was seen more than once but under ten times. V gene TRBV28 combines with J gene TRBJ2-7; 8 bases are a match to TRBD2. The CDR3 is made up of 19 amino acids. Germline trimming cut 4 bases from V and 2 bases from J; bases unmatched to any gene: 19. In germline, CDR1 is MDHEN, CDR2 SYDVKM. CDR3 protein: CASSYPSSRTGGRAYEQYF. The CDR3 nucleotides read TGTGCCAGCAGTTACCCCTCCAGCCGTACGGGGGGGAGAGCCTACGAGCAGTACTTC.

J is TRBJ2-7 and V is TRBV19; unclear D gene. The CDR3 totals 13 residues. V was pared by 3 bases and J by 1 base, with 7 bases between. Germline V lookup: CDR1 LNHDA, CDR2 SQIVND (reference sequence). CDR3 protein: CASSMGRSYEQYF. In DNA form, the CDR3 reads TGTGCCAGTAGTATGGGCAGGTCCTACGAGCAGTACTTC. Full variable domain (missing parts from reference TRBV19 and TRBJ2-7): DGGITQSPKYLFRKEGQNVTLSCEQNLNHDAMYWYRQDPGQGLRLIYYSQIVNDFQKGDIAEGYSVSREKKESFPLTVTSAQKNPTAFYLCASSMGRSYEQYFGPGTRLTVT.

V and J are TRBV6-4 and TRBJ1-5, with a weak D call TRBD1 (5 bases). The CDR3 covers 16 residues. Trimming removed 5 bases from V and 1 base from J, with 15 bases in between. Germline assignment: CDR1 MRHNA and CDR2 SNTAGT. CDR3 residues: CASSPGRGISNQPQHF. The CDR3 DNA is TGTGCCAGCAGTCCGGGGCGGGGAATAAGCAATCAGCCCCAGCATTTT.

Concerning this clone: The same CDR3 arises from other DNA sequences in this sample as well. This sequence joins TRBV12-3 or TRBV12-4 and TRBJ2-7; D may be TRBD1 (5 bases). The CDR3 consists of 12 residues. Trimming cost V 5 bases and J 4 bases, with 9 bases left between them. CDR3 sequence: CASSLQGYEQYF. The CDR3 DNA reads as TGTGCCAGCAGTCTTCAGGGTTACGAGCAGTACTTC.

This rearrangement joins TRBV7-8 to TRBJ1-1; 9 bases are a match to TRBD1. Germline trimming cut 1 base from V and 5 bases from J; bases unmatched to any gene: 5. CDR3 size: 15 residues. Per germline, CDR1 SGHVS and CDR2 FQNEAQ. The CDR3 coding sequence is TGTGCCAGCAGCTTAGGGGGACAGGGCAGGACTGAAGCTTTCTTT. This codes for CASSLGGQGRTEAFF.

DNA for the CDR3: TGTGCCAGCAGCGTCGACAACAGGGGGCTTAACTATGGCTACACCTTC. Protein product: CASSVDNRGLNYGYTF. This rearrangement joins TRBV9 to TRBJ1-2, with TRBD1 matching over 9 bases. The ends lost 2 bases at V and 1 base at J; junction bases unmatched: 6. This CDR3 has 16 residues. Germline assignment: CDR1 SGDLS and CDR2 YYNGEE.

The V and J genes are TRBV7-8 and TRBJ2-6; maybe TRBD1 (5 bases). Trimming shortened V by 9 bases and J by 2 bases, and 17 bases separated the two germline ends. Germline V lookup: CDR1 SGHVS, CDR2 FQNEAQ. The CDR3 runs 16 residues. This CDR3 reads CASSPKRGPGANVLTF. CDR3 coding DNA: TGTGCCAGTAGCCCGAAAAGGGGTCCTGGGGCCAACGTCCTGACTTTC.

V usage is TRBV7-6 and J usage is TRBJ2-1, with 8 nucleotides matching TRBD1. Trimming removed 3 bases from V and 2 bases from J; junction bases left unmatched: 3. CDR3 length: 15 amino acids. Germline-derived CDR1 and CDR2 are SGHVS and FNYEAQ. The CDR3 spells CASSFQGAPYNEQFF. The DNA of the CDR3 is TGTGCCAGCAGCTTTCAGGGGGCTCCCTACAATGAGCAGTTCTTC.

The chain has TRBV28 and TRBJ1-2, with 9 nucleotides matching TRBD1. V trimming: 5 bases; J trimming: 3 bases; junction bases outside the gene matches: 7. Germline V CDR1 and CDR2: MDHEN, SYDVKM. CDR3 length equals 15 residues. The CDR3 DNA reads as TGTGCCAGCAGTGGGTCGGACAGGGGACACTATGGCTACACCTTC. Protein product: CASSGSDRGHYGYTF.

V is TRBV27 and J is TRBJ2-7; the match to TRBD2 covers 7 bases. The CDR3 runs to 14 residues. Looked up from germline, CDR1 is MNHEY and CDR2 is SMNVEV (reference sequence). With V trimmed by 3 bases and J by 0 bases, 2 bases remained unmatched. The CDR3 reads CASSFRGDSYEQYF. DNA of the CDR3: TGTGCCAGCAGTTTCCGGGGGGACTCCTACGAGCAGTACTTC.

Here the CDR3 DNA reads TGTGCCACCAGTGATCGCAGGGGTCCGAACACTGAAGCTTTCTTT. Translated: CATSDRRGPNTEAFF. V and J are TRBV24-1 and TRBJ1-1, with a possible D match to TRBD1 (6 bases). CDR1 and CDR2 (germline): KGHDR, SFDVKD. The CDR3 sequence is 15 residues long. V was cut by 3 bases and J by 1 base, with 11 bases left in between.

V is TRBV11-2 and J is TRBJ1-2; TRBD1 agrees at 7 bases. The CDR3 totals 14 residues. Per germline, CDR1 SGHAT and CDR2 FQNNGV. V shed 5 bases and J 4 bases; nucleotides not matched to a gene: 7. CDR3 sequence: CASSPGTVTYGYTF. The CDR3 nucleotides are TGTGCCAGCAGCCCCGGGACAGTGACCTATGGCTACACCTTC.

CDR3 protein: CAWSLGQGAGELFF. CDR3 sequence (DNA): TGTGCCTGGAGCCTGGGACAGGGGGCCGGGGAGCTGTTTTTT. The chain uses TRBV30 and TRBJ2-2, with 11 bases identical to TRBD1. The germline gives CDR1 GTSNPN, CDR2 SVGIG (reference sequence). Germline trimming cut 3 bases from V and 6 bases from J; bases unmatched to any gene: 3. This CDR3 region has 14 residues. Looking up the rest from reference TRBV30 and TRBJ2-2 gives the full variable domain: SQTIHQWPATLVQPVGSPLSLECTVEGTSNPNLYWYRQAAGRGLQLLFYSVGIGQISSEVPQNLSASRPQDRQFILSSKKLLLSDSGFYLCAWSLGQGAGELFFGEGSRLTVL.

The DNA of the CDR3 is TGTGCCACCAGCAGAGATGCTAAACAAGAGACCCAGTACTTC. This sequence encodes CATSRDAKQETQYF. The J gene is TRBJ2-5, the V gene TRBV15; D uncertain. This CDR3 has 14 amino acids. V dropped 0 bases and J dropped 2 bases, with 7 bases sitting between them. The germline V gene encodes CDR1 LNHNV and CDR2 YYDKDF (reference sequence).

The rearrangement uses TRBV19 and TRBJ1-2; D is possibly TRBD1 (6 bases). Per the germline V gene, CDR1 is LNHDA and CDR2 is SQIVND (reference sequence). The CDR3 contains 13 residues. The V end was cut by 3 bases, the J end by 8 bases, with 13 bases between. In DNA form, the CDR3 reads TGTGCCAGTAGTATGACACGAGGGGGAGGCTACACCTTC. Protein sequence: CASSMTRGGGYTF.

The chain carries TRBV11-2 and TRBJ1-1; D is possibly TRBD1 (6 bases). Germline V lookup: CDR1 SGHAT, CDR2 FQNNGV. This CDR3 comprises 15 residues. The V gene lost 5 bases and the J gene lost 2 bases, with 15 bases spanning the gap. DNA for the CDR3: TGTGCCAGCAGCCACCCGACAGGATTAAACACTGAAGCTTTCTTT. Its protein product is CASSHPTGLNTEAFF.

This rearrangement joins TRBV3-1 (or the pseudogene TRBV3-2) to TRBJ2-2; 9 nucleotides match TRBD2. There are 12 residues in the CDR3. Germline CDR1 and CDR2: LGHDT and YNNKEL (reference sequence). V shed 9 bases, J shed 7 bases, and the junction held 3 bases outside the gene matches. The CDR3 coding sequence is TGTGCCAGTCGAGCGGGGGGCGGGGAGCTGTTTTTT. Translating gives CASRAGGGELFF.

V and J are TRBV5-1 and TRBJ2-3; 8 nucleotides match TRBD2. V shed 0 bases and J 1 base; nucleotides not matched to a gene: 7. The V gene's germline CDR1 is SGHRS and CDR2 YFSETQ. The CDR3 is 17 amino acids. The CDR3 DNA reads TGCGCCAGCAGCTTGGGTGGACTAGCTTTCGGCACAGATACGCAGTATTTT. Protein: CASSLGGLAFGTDTQYF.

The V and J genes are TRBV5-1 and TRBJ2-1; D is perhaps TRBD1 (5 bases). Germline V gives CDR1 SGHRS, CDR2 YFSETQ. The CDR3 spans 16 residues. Trimming pared 0 bases from V and 8 bases from J, leaving 18 bases between. The CDR3 sequence: CASSLGPGQGFDEQFF. In DNA form, the CDR3 reads TGCGCCAGCAGCTTGGGACCCGGGCAGGGTTTCGATGAGCAGTTCTTC.

V is TRBV25-1 and J is TRBJ1-1; no clear D gene. Germline V gives CDR1 MGHDK, CDR2 SYGVNS. Trimming took 1 base from V and 1 from J, leaving 10 bases between them. The CDR3 is 15 residues long. CDR3 nucleotides: TGTGCCAGCAGTGAATCCAAGATACAGAACACTGAAGCTTTCTTT. Translation: CASSESKIQNTEAFF.

The chain is built from TRBV7-8 and TRBJ2-3; a weak D match, TRBD1 (5 bases). The V end lost 5 bases, the J end lost 0 bases, and 15 bases lay between the germline ends. CDR1 is SGHVS, CDR2 FQNEAQ, per germline. The CDR3 sequence is 16 residues long. The CDR3 DNA follows: TGTGCCAGCAGCCTTAGATCAGGGAAGAGCACAGATACGCAGTATTTT. Translation: CASSLRSGKSTDTQYF.

The CDR3 region is CASRVTSGVAGRQFF. The CDR3, as DNA: TGTGCCAGCAGAGTCACTAGCGGGGTCGCAGGAAGGCAGTTCTTC. This rearrangement joins TRBV7-8 to TRBJ2-1, with 10 bases fitting TRBD2. Germline V gives CDR1 SGHVS, CDR2 FQNEAQ. CDR3 length: 15 amino acids. The ends lost 6 bases at V and 12 bases at J; junction bases unmatched: 14.

The V gene is TRBV5-1, the J gene TRBJ2-1, with 9 bases fitting TRBD2. V shed 3 bases and J 0 bases; nucleotides not matched to a gene: 10. The CDR3 spans 18 residues. Per germline, CDR1 SGHRS and CDR2 YFSETQ. CDR3 loop: CASSYYPSGESSYNEQFF. DNA of the CDR3: TGCGCCAGCAGCTATTACCCTAGCGGGGAGAGCTCCTACAATGAGCAGTTCTTC.